The sequence of this T cell receptor beta chain was determined in a study of blood T cell repertoires in COVID-19. At the level of the study: Sites in the United States, Italy and Spain provided acute and convalescent COVID-19 samples.

The data were produced by immunoSEQ multiplex PCR, yet TCRdb's version contains in-frame clones alone and is incomplete. The data show some 110,000 clones, 81% seen once. This TCR was recovered from an elderly man with acute or convalescent COVID-19. Sequenced sample: peripheral blood.

CDR3 coding DNA: TGTGCCAGCTCGCTGTTAGCAGGGTTTCGGAACACTGAAGCTTTCTTT. It specifies CASSLLAGFRNTEAFF. This chain links TRBV18 with TRBJ1-1, with D perhaps TRBD1 (5 bases). Germline V gene lookup returns CDR1 KGHSH and CDR2 LQKENI. The CDR3 contains 16 residues. V gave up 6 bases and J gave up 1 base, with 18 bases separating them.